The 13 T cell receptor beta chains below come from one sample, sequenced in a study of blood T cells in healthy people across ages. A second 7 to 11 cycle PCR used barcoded and J-beta primers. TCRdb redid the calling of the 5' RACE reads with MiXCR, one entry per CDR3 protein. The sample contains 550,000 to 800,000 distinct CDR3 sequences, roughly 30% of which appear only once. Specimen: blood. All receptors come from a woman of 80 years or more in good health.

The table lists this clonotype with many counts. The chain joins TRBV5-1 to TRBJ1-1; perhaps TRBD1 as D (5 bases). Germline V CDR1 and CDR2: SGHRS, YFSETQ. The CDR3 runs 14 residues. Trimming cost V 4 bases and J 8 bases, with 18 bases left between them. CDR3 in DNA: TGCGCCAGCAGCCCGGCGGGGACTCTCTGGGAAGCTTTCTTT. As protein: CASSPAGTLWEAFF.

About this clonotype itself: The junction and the germline gene differ at one end; a read error may be behind it. This chain joins TRBV4-2 and TRBJ2-5; D might be TRBD2 (5 bases). The germline gives CDR1 LGHNA, CDR2 YNFKEQ. The CDR3 sequence is 16 residues long. In DNA form, the CDR3 reads TGTGCCAGCAACCAAGGACTGGGGAATGGTGAAGAGACCCAGTACTTC. This gives the protein CASNQGLGNGEETQYF.

This clonotype was detected ten times or more. The chain couples TRBV24-1 to TRBJ2-1; 13 bases fit TRBD2. Germline V lookup: CDR1 KGHDR, CDR2 SFDVKD. The V and J ends lost 4 bases and 5 bases, in that order; junction bases with no gene match: 4. The CDR3 has 16 amino acids. This CDR3 reads CATSDTSGGGNNEQFF. The CDR3 bases are TGTGCCACCAGTGACACTAGCGGGGGGGGCAACAATGAGCAGTTCTTC.

As to this clonotype: Just one base apart from a much larger clone, this may be a read error. The chain links TRBV6-5 to TRBJ2-7; D might be TRBD1 or TRBD2, each matching 6 bases. This CDR3 is built from 14 residues. Per the germline V gene, CDR1 is MNHEY and CDR2 is SVGAGI. Trimming shortened V by 6 bases and J by 3 bases, and 15 bases separated the two germline ends. The chain's CDR3 is CASRYSRGLYEQYF. CDR3 in DNA: TGTGCCAGCAGGTATTCCCGGGGGCTCTACGAGCAGTACTTC.

The chain recombines TRBV9 with TRBJ1-3; D is ambiguous. V was pared by 4 bases and J by 4 bases, with 9 bases between. Germline V gives CDR1 SGDLS, CDR2 YYNGEE. The CDR3 totals 13 residues. The CDR3 region is CASSSDRGNTIYF. The CDR3 coding sequence is TGTGCCAGCAGCTCAGACCGGGGAAACACCATATATTTT.

The gene calls are TRBV12-3 or TRBV12-4 and TRBJ2-7; 8 bases align to TRBD1. V gave up 3 bases and J gave up 10 bases; unmatched junction bases: 8. The CDR3 has 13 residues. CDR3 sequence (DNA): TGTGCCAGCAGTTTGACCCAGGGGGCGGACCAGTACTTC. As protein: CASSLTQGADQYF.

This clonotype was recorded at least ten times. This rearrangement joins TRBV6-1 to TRBJ2-3, with a tentative D call TRBD2 (6 bases). Trimming shortened V by 6 bases and J by 3 bases, and 16 bases separated the two germline ends. The CDR3 is 15 residues long. Germline V gene sequence: CDR1 MNHNS, CDR2 SASEGT. CDR3 region: CASSSERARTDTQYF. CDR3 nucleotide sequence: TGTGCCAGCAGCTCAGAGCGGGCGAGAACAGATACGCAGTATTTT.

Ten or more counts support this clonotype. The CDR3 region has the DNA TGTGCCTGGAGCAGGGACAGGGTGGGCAATGAGCAGTTCTTC. Protein sequence: CAWSRDRVGNEQFF. This chain joins TRBV30 and TRBJ2-1, with 9 bases aligning to TRBD1. Germline values: CDR1 GTSNPN, CDR2 SVGIG (reference sequence). The CDR3 spans 14 residues. V lost 3 bases and J lost 6; bases outside the gene matches: 6.

CDR3 nucleotide sequence: TGTGCCAGCACGAACCAAGCCGGGACAGGGGGCCACGAGCAGTACTTC. Its translation is CASTNQAGTGGHEQYF. The chain couples TRBV7-8 to TRBJ2-7; 12 nucleotides align to TRBD1. The CDR3 runs to 16 residues. With V trimmed by 7 bases and J by 5 bases, 12 bases remained unmatched. Germline V CDR1 and CDR2: SGHVS, FQNEAQ.

V gene TRBV7-3 combines with J gene TRBJ2-1, with TRBD2 identical over 8 bases. The CDR3 runs to 16 residues. V shed 5 bases, J shed 0 bases, and the junction held 6 bases outside the gene matches. Germline CDR1 SGHTA, CDR2 FQGTGA. The CDR3 protein is CASSTAGGSSYNEQFF. For the CDR3, the DNA is TGTGCCAGCAGCACCGCGGGGGGCAGCTCCTACAATGAGCAGTTCTTC.

The V gene is TRBV20-1, the J gene TRBJ2-5, with D perhaps given as TRBD1 or TRBD2 (5 bases each). The CDR3 runs to 14 residues. Germline V lookup: CDR1 DFQATT, CDR2 SNEGSKA (reference sequence). V was cut by 1 base and J by 5 bases, with 14 bases left in between. In DNA, the CDR3 is TGCAGTGCTAGAGGGGACCTTCGTTCGGAGACCCAGTACTTC. Amino acids: CSARGDLRSETQYF.

CDR3 protein: CASSIGDRAGTEAFF. The CDR3 DNA is TGTGCCAGTAGTATCGGCGACAGGGCGGGCACTGAAGCTTTCTTT. The chain joins TRBV19 to TRBJ1-1; 7 nucleotides match TRBD1. V was pared by 3 bases and J by 4 bases, with 8 bases of the junction left unmatched. Germline CDR1 LNHDA, CDR2 SQIVND (reference sequence). CDR3 size: 15 residues.

A single count supports this clonotype. A clone one base away is much larger, so this may be a read error. This chain connects TRBV19 to TRBJ2-5; D possibly corresponds to TRBD2 (6 bases). Germline V gene data show CDR1 as LNHDA and CDR2 as SQIVND (reference sequence). The CDR3 has 15 amino acids. V was trimmed by 1 base and J by 11 bases, leaving 20 bases between them. CDR3 nucleotides: TGTGCCAGTAGTATAGGGCTAGCGAACCCCCATGAGCAGTACTTC. Amino acids: CASSIGLANPHEQYF.